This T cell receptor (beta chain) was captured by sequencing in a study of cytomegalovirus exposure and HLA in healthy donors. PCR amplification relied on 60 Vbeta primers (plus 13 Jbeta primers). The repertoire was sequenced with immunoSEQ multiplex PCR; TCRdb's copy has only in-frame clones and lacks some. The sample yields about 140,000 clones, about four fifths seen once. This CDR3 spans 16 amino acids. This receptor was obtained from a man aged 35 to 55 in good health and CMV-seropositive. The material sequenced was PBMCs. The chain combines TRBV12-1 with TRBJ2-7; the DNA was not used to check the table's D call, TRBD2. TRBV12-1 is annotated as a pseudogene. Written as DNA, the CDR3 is TGTGCCAGCAGCTTCCTTACTAGACTCCTCTCCTACGAGCAGTACTTC. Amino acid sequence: CASSFLTRLLSYEQYF.